One and the same sample provided the 7 T cell receptor beta chains below, sequenced in a study of blood T cell repertoires in COVID-19. Here immunoSEQ multiplex PCR was the method, and the copy in TCRdb shows in-frame clones only, minus some. The sample holds about 220,000 clones; about 87% are singletons and the top ten take roughly 2.8%. The sample comprised PBMCs or T cells enriched from blood (not recorded which). The receptors shown here come from a woman in her 30s who had recovered from COVID-19.

The J gene is TRBJ1-6, the V gene TRBV5-6; possibly TRBD1 for D (6 bases). There are 15 residues in the CDR3. V was cut by 0 bases and J by 7 bases, with 11 bases left in between. Per germline, CDR1 SGHDT and CDR2 YYEEEE. The CDR3 DNA reads as TGTGCCAGCAGCTTGGCCGGGGGGCTGAATTCACCCCTCCACTTT. Its translation: CASSLAGGLNSPLHF.

The CDR3 DNA sequence: TGTGCCAGCAGTTTCTTAGAGGCAGATACGCAGTATTTT. This gives the protein CASSFLEADTQYF. The V call is TRBV27, the J call TRBJ2-3; the D is unclear. The germline V and J ends were trimmed by 3 bases and 4 bases, with 8 bases remaining between them. Germline CDR1 and CDR2: MNHEY and SMNVEV (reference sequence). CDR3 size: 13 residues.

This CDR3 is CASSVWGLAGSNTGELFF. In DNA, the CDR3 is TGTGCCAGCAGCGTATGGGGACTAGCGGGCTCGAACACCGGGGAGCTGTTTTTT. This chain uses TRBV9 with TRBJ2-2; 12 nucleotides line up with TRBD2. V lost 1 base to trimming and J lost 0 bases; unmatched junction nucleotides: 4. This CDR3 is 18 amino acids long. Germline CDR1 and CDR2: SGDLS and YYNGEE. Full variable domain (rest looked up from reference TRBV9 and TRBJ2-2): DSGVTQTPKHLITATGQRVTLRCSPRSGDLSVYWYQQSLDQGLQFLIQYYNGEERAKGNILERFSAQQFPDLHSELNLSSLELGDSALYFCASSVWGLAGSNTGELFFGEGSRLTVL.

The chain is built from TRBV7-9 and TRBJ1-5, with TRBD1 identical over 7 bases. This CDR3 is 15 amino acids long. Unmatched junction bases numbered 5, after V lost 3 bases and J lost 3 bases. Germline assignment: CDR1 SEHNR and CDR2 FQNEAQ (reference sequence). In DNA form, the CDR3 reads TGTGCCAGCAGCTTTACGGACAGGCCCAATCAGCCCCAGCATTTT. This encodes CASSFTDRPNQPQHF.

J is TRBJ2-7 and V is TRBV5-1; the D gene is possibly TRBD1 (5 bases). The CDR3 loop spans 14 amino acids. Germline CDR1 reads SGHRS; CDR2 reads YFSETQ. The ends were cut back, 0 bases at V and 3 bases at J, with 10 bases in the middle. The CDR3 is CASSLADTGYEQYF. The CDR3 DNA follows: TGCGCCAGCAGCTTGGCGGATACAGGCTACGAGCAGTACTTC.

J is TRBJ1-1 and V is TRBV5-4; D is possibly TRBD1 (6 bases). Germline V CDR1 and CDR2: SGHNT, YYREEE (reference sequence). Trimming left V 4 bases short and J 2 bases short, with 15 bases between. The CDR3 sequence is 15 residues long. CDR3 nucleotides: TGTGCCAGCAGCCGAAACAACAGGGAAAACACTGAAGCTTTCTTT. It encodes CASSRNNRENTEAFF. Based on the CDR3 plus reference TRBV5-4 and TRBJ1-1, the full variable domain is ETGVTQSPTHLIKTRGQQVTLRCSSQSGHNTVSWYQQALGQGPQFIFQYYREEENGRGNFPPRFSGLQFPNYSSELNVNALELDDSALYLCASSRNNRENTEAFFGQGTRLTVV.

With respect to this clone: The junction differs from germline at one of its ends, possibly a read error. The rearrangement links TRBV7-7 to TRBJ2-5; 8 bases are a match to TRBD2. CDR3 size: 15 residues. CDR1 SSHAT and CDR2 FNYEAQ come from the germline V gene (reference sequence). The CDR3 DNA sequence: TGTGCTAGCAGCTTAGGGGCGGGGGGACAAGAGACCCAGTACTTC. Translation gives CASSLGAGGQETQYF.